Listed below are T cell receptor beta chains from one sample, sequenced in a study of blood T cell repertoires in COVID-19. Generated by immunoSEQ multiplex PCR, the TCRdb table keeps only in-frame clones and is missing some. The data show 450,000 or so clones, with 70% to 90% seen just once and roughly 0.87% held by the top ten. The sequenced material came from peripheral blood. Source of these receptors: a man between 18 and 35 years old with COVID-19, enrolled during active disease. CDR3s include the opening cysteine and the closing phenylalanine or tryptophan. The D gene is left open where the match is weak. Not all rows give a size; the values are once, few, many and, for expanded clones, a class.

>TRBV5-1|TRBJ1-1|few|TRBD1
TGCGCCAGCAGCTTGGAAGCGGGACAGGGTTTTCGGATCACTGAAGCTTTCTTT
CASSLEAGQGFRITEAFF
>TRBV24-1|TRBJ2-1|-|TRBD2
TGTGCCACCAGTGATTTGGGACTAGCGGGAGCGATCGGTGAGCAGTTCTTC
CATSDLGLAGAIGEQFF
>TRBV27|TRBJ2-7|-|TRBD1
TGTGCCAGCAGTATGACCGGGACAGGCCTCTACGAGCAGTACTTC
CASSMTGTGLYEQYF
>TRBV29-1|TRBJ1-1|-|TRBD1
TGCAGCGTAGACGGACAGGGGCCCACTGAAGCTTTCTTT
CSVDGQGPTEAFF
>TRBV6-2/TRBV6-3|TRBJ2-5|-|-
TGTGCCAGCACCCCAGGGCGGCCCCAGGGGACCCAGTACTTC
CASTPGRPQGTQYF
>TRBV9|TRBJ2-5|-|-
TGTGCCAGCAGCGTAACTGCAGGGTTCCAAGAGACCCAGTACTTC
CASSVTAGFQETQYF
>TRBV27|TRBJ2-7|-|TRBD1
TGTGCCAGCAGTTTGCCGACAGGGTATGTCTCCTACGAGCAGTACTTC
CASSLPTGYVSYEQYF
>TRBV4-2|TRBJ2-4|-|TRBD2
TGTGCCAGCAGCCAAGGTGGGGCTAGCGGGGGGGAAAACATTCAGTACTTC
CASSQGGASGGENIQYF
>TRBV7-9|TRBJ2-2|once|-
TGTGCCAGCAGCTCAATGGGGACACCGAACACCGGGGAGCTGTTTTTT
CASSSMGTPNTGELFF
>TRBV27|TRBJ2-3|-|-
TGTGCCAGCAGCTCGGGAGTATGGTGGTATTTT
CASSSGVWWYF
>TRBV5-1|TRBJ1-1|-|-
TGCGCCAGCAGCTTGGCCGTCGTTAAGAACACTGAAGCTTTCTTT
CASSLAVVKNTEAFF
>TRBV5-4|TRBJ2-7|-|-
TGTGCCAGCAGCTCCGAGCAGCGGAGCTCCTACGAGCAGTACTTC
CASSSEQRSSYEQYF
>TRBV18|TRBJ2-1|-|-
TGTGCCAGCTCACGTCTAGTCAGCTCCTACAATGAGCAGTTCTTC
CASSRLVSSYNEQFF
>TRBV6-1|TRBJ1-4|-|TRBD1
TGTGCCAGCAGTGTGACTACAGGGGGCGGTTCGGAAAAACTGTTTTTT
CASSVTTGGGSEKLFF
>TRBV10-2|TRBJ2-5|-|-
TGCGCCAGCAGTGAGTCGGTCGGCTGGAGCCAAGAGACCCAGTACTTC
CASSESVGWSQETQYF
>TRBV7-2|TRBJ2-5|-|TRBD1
TGTGCCAGCAGCTACACAGGGGGCCAAGAGACCCAGTACTTC
CASSYTGGQETQYF
>TRBV27|TRBJ2-2|-|-
TGTGCCAGCAGTTTTAGGCCAGCCCCACCGGGTGGGCTGTTTTTT
CASSFRPAPPGGLFF
>TRBV19|TRBJ1-5|-|-
TGTGCCAGTAGTATAGGAGTCCAGCCCCAGCATTTT
CASSIGVQPQHF
>TRBV5-6|TRBJ2-1|-|TRBD2
TGTGCCACCGGACTAGGGAGTTACAATGAGCAGTTCTTC
CATGLGSYNEQFF
>TRBV12-3/TRBV12-4|TRBJ1-1|-|TRBD1
TGTGCCAGCAGTGCCCGACAGGGGGCTATGGCTTTCTTT
CASSARQGAMAFF
>TRBV14|TRBJ1-2|once|-
TGTGCCAGCACCCTGCGCGATACAGGGATCTATGGCTACACCTTC
CASTLRDTGIYGYTF
>TRBV5-1|TRBJ2-3|-|-
TGCGCCAGCAGCCCCAGGGGGGCCGCAGATACGCAGTATTTT
CASSPRGAADTQYF
>TRBV29-1|TRBJ2-3|-|-
TGCAGCGCCGCAGGCCCTACTAGCACAGATACGCAGTATTTT
CSAAGPTSTDTQYF
>TRBV3-1/TRBV3-2|TRBJ1-2|-|-
TGTGCCAGCAGCCTCAAGGGGGGGCGCGACTATGGCTACACCTTC
CASSLKGGRDYGYTF
>TRBV12-3/TRBV12-4|TRBJ1-1|-|-
TGTGCCAGCAGTCGGACAACAAGCACTGAAGCTTTCTTT
CASSRTTSTEAFF
>TRBV19|TRBJ1-5|-|TRBD1
TGTGCCAGTAGTATAAACCCCAGGGGGCAAAGCAATCAGCCCCAGCATTTT
CASSINPRGQSNQPQHF
>TRBV30|TRBJ2-7|-|TRBD2
TGTGCCTGGAGTGGGACTAGCGGGAGTATCTACGAGCAGTACTTC
CAWSGTSGSIYEQYF
>TRBV5-8|TRBJ2-7|-|TRBD2
TGTGCCAGCAGCCGACCGGGACGGGAGGATCGGGCGGACTTC
CASSRPGREDRADF
>TRBV24-1|TRBJ1-5|-|TRBD1
TGTGCCACCAGTCTTGGGACAGGAGCTGCCAATCAGCCCCAGCATTTT
CATSLGTGAANQPQHF
>TRBV3-1/TRBV3-2|TRBJ2-6|-|-
TGTGCCAGCAGCCAAGGGGGAGAGGCCAACGTCCTGACTTTC
CASSQGGEANVLTF
>TRBV7-2|TRBJ2-7|-|-
TGTGCCAGCAGCTGGGGCCTCGGGCCGGGCGAGCAGTACTTC
CASSWGLGPGEQYF
>TRBV10-3|TRBJ2-7|-|-
TGTGCCATCAGTGCCCTAGCGCAGTACGAGCAGTACTTC
CAISALAQYEQYF
>TRBV5-6|TRBJ2-7|-|TRBD1
TGTGCCAGCAGCTTGGCCCTGGGACAGGGGGGCTACGAGCAGTACTTC
CASSLALGQGGYEQYF
>TRBV5-4|TRBJ2-1|-|-
TGTGCCAGCAGCTTGGAACCAGGGGCCGCTAACAATGAGCAGTTCTTC
CASSLEPGAANNEQFF
>TRBV6-5|TRBJ1-5|-|TRBD1
TGTGCCAGCAGTAGGGGACAGGGAGTTGATCAGCCCCAGCATTTT
CASSRGQGVDQPQHF
>TRBV27|TRBJ1-2|-|-
TGTGCCAGCTCTCCCGGGAGGGGGGGGAACTATGGCTACACCTTC
CASSPGRGGNYGYTF
>TRBV24-1|TRBJ2-7|-|-
TGTGCCACCAGTGATTCCGGGACAAACTCCTACGAGCAGTACTTC
CATSDSGTNSYEQYF